A single sample gave rise to the 10 T cell receptor beta chains below, sequenced in a study of blood T cell repertoires in COVID-19. Clones were read by immunoSEQ multiplex PCR, and TCRdb kept only the in-frame ones, dropping some. Of 250,000 to 350,000 clones in the sample, 88% were seen once. Sequenced material: peripheral blood. The source is a woman aged 25 to 39 with COVID-19, enrolled during active disease.

The V and J genes are TRBV9 and TRBJ2-7, with 9 bases that match TRBD1. CDR1 and CDR2 (germline): SGDLS, YYNGEE. CDR3 length: 17 amino acids. Trimming at V came to 3 bases and at J to 3 bases, leaving 13 bases not matched to a gene. The CDR3 loop is CASSGPDRGRPNYEQYF. The CDR3 nucleotides are TGTGCCAGCAGCGGACCGGACAGGGGCCGCCCCAACTACGAGCAGTACTTC.

The chain joins TRBV27 to TRBJ2-1; D gene ambiguous. The CDR3 covers 15 residues. Deletions cut 3 bases from V and 7 bases from J, with 16 bases between. Germline CDR1 and CDR2: MNHEY and SMNVEV (reference sequence). DNA of the CDR3: TGTGCCAGCAGTTTGGGCACCTCCGTCCTGAATGAGCAGTTCTTC. This codes for CASSLGTSVLNEQFF.

This chain joins TRBV5-6 and TRBJ1-4, with 7 bases lining up with TRBD1. Per germline, CDR1 SGHDT and CDR2 YYEEEE. V lost 4 bases to trimming and J lost 5 bases; unmatched junction nucleotides: 8. The CDR3 length is 15 residues. The DNA of the CDR3 is TGTGCCAGCAGCGGACCGGGACAGATAAATGAAAAACTGTTTTTT. Its protein is CASSGPGQINEKLFF.

The chain links TRBV4-2 to TRBJ2-4, with TRBD2 matching over 8 bases. V lost 5 bases and J lost 5; bases outside the gene matches: 5. The germline CDR1 and CDR2 sequences are LGHNA and YNFKEQ. The CDR3 consists of 14 residues. CDR3 sequence: CASSAGTRENIQYF. The CDR3 nucleotides read TGTGCCAGCAGCGCCGGGACTAGAGAAAACATTCAGTACTTC.

This chain joins TRBV21-1 and TRBJ1-2; the table calls TRBD1, which could not be checked here. TRBV21-1 is designated a pseudogene. The length of the CDR3 is 14 residues. The CDR3 DNA follows: TGTGCCAGCAGCTCGAAGGACAGGGGCCATGGCTACACCTTC. Encoded protein: CASSSKDRGHGYTF.

The chain joins TRBV5-1 to TRBJ1-6, with D uncertain. CDR3 length equals 18 residues. Germline V gives CDR1 SGHRS, CDR2 YFSETQ. Trimming stripped 4 bases from V and 0 bases from J, with 17 bases between. The DNA of the CDR3 is TGCGCCAGCAGCAACGGCGGCGGCGGGAGCTCCTATAATTCACCCCTCCACTTT. The encoded protein is CASSNGGGGSSYNSPLHF.

This rearrangement joins TRBV20-1 to TRBJ2-7; possibly TRBD1 for D (5 bases). CDR1 is DFQATT and CDR2 is SNEGSKA in the germline V gene (reference sequence). Trimming left V 5 bases short and J 7 bases short, with 9 bases between. CDR3 size: 10 residues. The CDR3, as DNA: TGCAGTGCTCTAAGGACAGAGCAGTACTTC. Its translation is CSALRTEQYF.

This chain uses TRBV11-2 with TRBJ2-3; TRBD2 agrees at 7 bases. Germline V lookup: CDR1 SGHAT, CDR2 FQNNGV. CDR3 length: 16 amino acids. V gave up 5 bases and J gave up 2 bases; unmatched junction bases: 10. This chain's CDR3 is CASSLRAAGVTDTQYF. The CDR3 region has the DNA TGTGCCAGCAGCCTGAGAGCTGCGGGGGTCACAGATACGCAGTATTTT.

This clone was seen only a few times. J is TRBJ1-1 and V is TRBV7-3; the D gene is possibly TRBD1 (5 bases). The CDR3 loop spans 13 amino acids. V gave up 5 bases and J gave up 1 base, with 8 bases separating them. Germline CDR1 SGHTA, CDR2 FQGTGA. The CDR3 here is CASSRRGNTEAFF. CDR3 bases: TGTGCCAGCAGCCGAAGGGGGAACACTGAAGCTTTCTTT.

This rearrangement joins TRBV30 to TRBJ2-1, with 9 positions matching TRBD1. This CDR3 spans 14 amino acids. The V and J ends lost 4 bases and 3 bases, in that order; junction bases with no gene match: 4. Germline V lookup: CDR1 GTSNPN, CDR2 SVGIG (reference sequence). This chain's CDR3 is CAWKQGAGYNEQFF. CDR3 DNA sequence: TGTGCCTGGAAACAGGGGGCTGGCTACAATGAGCAGTTCTTC.